A single sample is the source of the 5 T cell receptor beta chains below, sequenced in a study of T cells after yellow fever vaccination. MiXCR, applied by TCRdb to the 5' RACE reads, yields one record per CDR3 protein. The sample records about 49,000 distinct CDR3 sequences, 7% to 9% being singletons. The sequences come from CD8+ T cells sorted from PBMCs, collected less than 16 days after the first yellow fever vaccination. These receptors all stem from a man aged 18 to 30 who received the YFV17D yellow fever vaccine.

This clonotype was recorded many times. The genes are TRBV4-3 and TRBJ2-2; 8 nucleotides match TRBD1. Germline loops: CDR1 LGHNA, CDR2 YSLEER. Trimming cost V 0 bases and J 5 bases; bases outside gene matches: 20. The CDR3 has 21 residues. The CDR3, as DNA: TGCGCCAGCAGCCAAGATCCCTGGACAGGGAAGGGTTCGGGTAAAACCGGGGAGCTGTTTTTT. The encoded protein is CASSQDPWTGKGSGKTGELFF.

This clonotype was observed many times. The chain recombines TRBV12-3 or TRBV12-4 with TRBJ2-5, with 10 bases lining up with TRBD2. The V and J ends lost 2 bases and 7 bases, in that order; junction bases with no gene match: 10. The CDR3 spans 16 residues. The CDR3 region has the DNA TGTGCCAGCAGTTTACCAGGACTAGCGGATGTCGGGACCCAGTACTTC. It yields the protein CASSLPGLADVGTQYF.

Ten or more counts support this clonotype. The V and J genes are TRBV11-2 and TRBJ2-1; D unclear. Germline V gene lookup returns CDR1 SGHAT and CDR2 FQNNGV. Between the trimmed V and J ends, which lost 7 bases and 0 bases, there was a span of 7 bases. CDR3 size: 13 residues. CDR3 bases: TGTGCCAGCACCAAAGACTCCTACAATGAGCAGTTCTTC. Translating it yields CASTKDSYNEQFF.

A word on this clonotype: A much more abundant neighbour one base away suggests this may be a read error. This rearrangement joins TRBV27 to TRBJ2-3; D remains ambiguous. CDR3 size: 12 residues. Germline V gene sequence: CDR1 MNHEY, CDR2 SMNVEV (reference sequence). The CDR3 loop reads CASSSHTDAQYF. For the CDR3, the DNA is TGTGCCAGCAGTTCCCACACAGATGCGCAGTATTTT.

This clonotype was detected many times. V is TRBV5-6 and J is TRBJ2-3; no firm D call. The CDR3 sequence is 17 residues long. With 0 bases removed from V and 0 bases from J, the gap between germline ends came to 14 bases. In germline, CDR1 is SGHDT, CDR2 YYEEEE. The CDR3 here is CASSLALASSSTDTQYF. The CDR3 region has the DNA TGTGCCAGCAGCTTGGCCCTGGCTAGTTCTAGCACAGATACGCAGTATTTT.